The clone carrying this TCR beta chain was found once. The antigen is undetermined. Trimming stripped 5 bases from V and 3 bases from J, with 8 bases between. The CDR3 length is 12 residues. The germline V gene encodes CDR1 SEHNR and CDR2 FQNEAQ (reference sequence). The data stem from a study of cytomegalovirus exposure and HLA in healthy donors. Regarding the study as a whole: Specificity of three CMV-associated chains for CMV antigens was verified in vitro. Highly shared sequence variants in one cluster were likely a sequencing artifact. Accurate prediction of HLA-A and HLA-B alleles (for most subjects) was reportedly achieved from TCR beta sequences. A later analysis reported that several of the most significant clusters appeared to be linked to common viral pathogens, among them Epstein-Barr virus.

The primer mix had 60 Vbeta and 13 Jbeta primers. Clones were read by immunoSEQ multiplex PCR, and TCRdb kept only the in-frame ones, dropping some. The sample yields 130,000 to 150,000 clones, approximately 78% seen once. This TCR derives from a female donor in good health and CMV-seronegative. Sequencing was carried out using PBMCs. The genes are TRBV7-9 and TRBJ2-7; D is undetermined. The CDR3 is CASSQTDYEQYF. In DNA, the CDR3 is TGTGCCAGCAGCCAAACAGACTACGAGCAGTACTTC.